The 2 T cell receptor beta chains below come from one sample, sequenced in a study of blood T cell repertoires in COVID-19. Repertoires were generated with immunoSEQ multiplex PCR, while TCRdb's copy carries only in-frame clones and drops some. The table records some 300,000 clones, about 85% of them present only once. Sequenced input: peripheral blood. The source is a man aged 18 to 29 with active or convalescent COVID-19.

V is TRBV5-6 and J is TRBJ1-4, with TRBD1 matching over 8 bases. The CDR3 spans 15 residues. From germline, CDR1 is SGHDT and CDR2 YYEEEE. V shed 3 bases, J shed 7 bases, and the junction held 8 bases outside the gene matches. Here the CDR3 reads CASSSLATGVEKLFF. Written as DNA, the CDR3 is TGTGCCAGCAGCTCCCTTGCGACAGGGGTTGAAAAACTGTTTTTT.

The V and J genes are TRBV28 and TRBJ1-5, with 8 bases lining up with TRBD1. This CDR3 is 16 amino acids long. Looked up from germline, CDR1 is MDHEN and CDR2 is SYDVKM. Unmatched junction bases numbered 8, after V lost 5 bases and J lost 2 bases. The CDR3 coding sequence is TGTGCCAGCAGTACGGACAGGGCGAGGGGCAATCAGCCCCAGCATTTT. This codes for CASSTDRARGNQPQHF.